The rows below give T cell receptor beta chains drawn from one sample of a study of T-cell reconstitution after alpha-beta-depleted transplantation in children. TCRdb re-called the PCR reads through MiXCR, storing one row per CDR3 protein. The data contain about 280,000 distinct CDR3 sequences, 9.5% to 13% of them singletons. Sequenced here: peripheral blood, sampled 180 days after TCRalphabeta/CD19-depleted stem cell transplant. The origin of the receptors is a male patient aged 2-15 years who had a stem cell transplant for chronic granulomatous disease, so the T cells may come from the graft donor. Both conserved end residues are part of each CDR3. D genes are given only for firm matches. Size is omitted from some rows. Given values are once, few, many or a class for expanded clones.

size: many; D: -; J: TRBJ2-1; V: TRBV18; CDR3: CASSPGRGNEQFF; DNA: TGTGCCAGCTCACCCGGCCGAGGCAATGAGCAGTTCTTC
size: many; D: TRBD1; J: TRBJ1-5; V: TRBV12-3/TRBV12-4; CDR3: CASRSGGSNQPQHF; DNA: TGTGCCAGCAGGTCAGGGGGTAGCAATCAGCCCCAGCATTTT
size: -; D: -; J: TRBJ2-5; V: TRBV4-1; CDR3: CASSQIKTVQETQYF; DNA: TGCGCCAGCAGCCAAATCAAGACAGTACAAGAGACCCAGTACTTC
size: many; D: TRBD2; J: TRBJ2-1; V: TRBV5-5; CDR3: CASSSTSGGARYNEQFF; DNA: TGTGCCAGCAGTAGTACTAGCGGGGGGGCGAGGTACAATGAGCAGTTCTTC
size: many; D: -; J: TRBJ2-7; V: TRBV5-1; CDR3: CASSLEVLDRQYF; DNA: TGCGCCAGCAGCTTGGAGGTACTAGATCGGCAGTACTTC
size: many; D: -; J: TRBJ2-7; V: TRBV20-1; CDR3: CSVGGSEQYF; DNA: TGCAGTGTTGGGGGGAGCGAGCAGTACTTC
size: many; D: TRBD2; J: TRBJ2-3; V: TRBV5-5; CDR3: CASSLAGGPSTDTQYF; DNA: TGTGCCAGCAGCCTAGCGGGGGGCCCCTCCACAGATACGCAGTATTTT
size: many; D: -; J: TRBJ2-1; V: TRBV6-5; CDR3: CASSFTDRSYNEQFF; DNA: TGTGCCAGCAGTTTTACGGACCGCTCCTACAATGAGCAGTTCTTC
size: many; D: -; J: TRBJ1-5; V: TRBV29-1; CDR3: CSVVRLGQWDQPQHF; DNA: TGCAGCGTTGTTCGTCTCGGGCAGTGGGACCAGCCCCAGCATTTT
size: many; D: -; J: TRBJ1-2; V: TRBV28; CDR3: CASRWGRLYGYTF; DNA: TGTGCCAGCAGATGGGGGCGCCTCTATGGCTACACCTTC
size: many; D: -; J: TRBJ2-2; V: TRBV5-1; CDR3: CASSPDVRGGTGELFF; DNA: TGCGCCAGCAGCCCAGACGTACGAGGCGGTACCGGGGAGCTGTTTTTT
size: -; D: -; J: TRBJ2-3; V: TRBV25-1; CDR3: CASSEPRGSTDTQYF; DNA: TGTGCCAGCAGTGAGCCTAGAGGTAGCACAGATACGCAGTATTTT
size: many; D: TRBD2; J: TRBJ2-1; V: TRBV9; CDR3: CASSVAPGLGASAYNEQFF; DNA: TGTGCCAGCAGCGTAGCTCCGGGACTAGGAGCCTCGGCCTACAATGAGCAGTTCTTC
size: many; D: TRBD1; J: TRBJ1-4; V: TRBV20-1; CDR3: CSASSRDRGSEKLFF; DNA: TGCAGTGCTAGCTCCCGGGACAGGGGAAGTGAAAAACTGTTTTTT
size: many; D: TRBD2; J: TRBJ2-1; V: TRBV10-3; CDR3: CAISEILAEEQFF; DNA: TGTGCCATCAGTGAGATACTAGCGGAAGAGCAGTTCTTC
size: many; D: TRBD2; J: TRBJ2-1; V: TRBV7-3; CDR3: CASSLVGGGNEQFF; DNA: TGTGCCAGCAGCTTAGTAGGCGGGGGCAATGAGCAGTTCTTC
size: many; D: TRBD2; J: TRBJ2-2; V: TRBV6-1; CDR3: CASIRTSFTGELFF; DNA: TGTGCCAGCATCAGGACTAGCTTCACCGGGGAGCTGTTTTTT
size: -; D: TRBD2; J: TRBJ2-5; V: TRBV6-1; CDR3: CASRAGTSVSQETQYF; DNA: TGTGCCAGCAGAGCCGGGACTAGCGTTTCTCAAGAGACCCAGTACTTC
size: many; D: -; J: TRBJ2-3; V: TRBV7-8; CDR3: CASSLVRARGGTDTQYF; DNA: TGTGCCAGCAGCTTAGTCCGGGCTAGGGGAGGCACAGATACGCAGTATTTT
size: many; D: -; J: TRBJ2-1; V: TRBV10-3; CDR3: CAIRTLQRQFF; DNA: TGTGCCATCAGGACTCTCCAGAGGCAGTTCTTC
size: many; D: TRBD2; J: TRBJ2-5; V: TRBV5-6; CDR3: CASSLGLAGRQETQYF; DNA: TGTGCCAGCAGCTTGGGCCTAGCGGGCCGCCAAGAGACCCAGTACTTC
size: many; D: -; J: TRBJ2-7; V: TRBV29-1; CDR3: CSVKQGYEQYF; DNA: TGCAGCGTTAAACAGGGTTACGAGCAGTACTTC
size: few; D: -; J: TRBJ1-1; V: TRBV18; CDR3: CASSRKVGTNTEAFF; DNA: TGTGCCAGCTCACGGAAGGTGGGGACGAACACTGAAGCTTTCTTT
size: -; D: TRBD1; J: TRBJ2-7; V: TRBV5-4; CDR3: CASSSRGFDEQYF; DNA: TGTGCCAGCAGCTCCAGGGGGTTCGACGAGCAGTACTTC
size: few; D: -; J: TRBJ1-1; V: TRBV28; CDR3: CASRGGAAPNTEAFF; DNA: TGTGCCAGCAGGGGGGGGGCCGCCCCTAACACTGAAGCTTTCTTT
size: many; D: TRBD2; J: TRBJ2-5; V: TRBV20-1; CDR3: CSARAGTKVQETQYF; DNA: TGCAGTGCTAGAGCCGGGACTAAGGTCCAAGAGACCCAGTACTTC
size: many; D: -; J: TRBJ1-1; V: TRBV5-1; CDR3: CASSPATPGTDMNTEAFF; DNA: TGCGCCAGCAGCCCCGCGACGCCGGGGACCGATATGAACACTGAAGCTTTCTTT
size: many; D: -; J: TRBJ1-1; V: TRBV10-2; CDR3: CASSDGGLAFF; DNA: TGCGCCAGCAGTGACGGGGGACTAGCTTTCTTT
size: many; D: -; J: TRBJ1-5; V: TRBV20-1; CDR3: CSAQLQGNSQPQHF; DNA: TGCAGTGCACAGCTACAGGGAAACAGTCAGCCCCAGCATTTT
size: few; D: TRBD1; J: TRBJ1-2; V: TRBV2; CDR3: CASSEQGTGTNYGYTF; DNA: TGTGCCAGCAGTGAACAAGGGACAGGGACAAACTATGGCTACACCTTC
size: -; D: TRBD2; J: TRBJ2-1; V: TRBV9; CDR3: CASSVEGLAGAHEQFF; DNA: TGTGCCAGCAGCGTAGAGGGTCTAGCGGGAGCTCATGAGCAGTTCTTC
size: few; D: -; J: TRBJ2-3; V: TRBV7-9; CDR3: CASPGGKGRTDTQYF; DNA: TGTGCCAGCCCCGGTGGGAAGGGGAGGACAGATACGCAGTATTTT
size: many; D: -; J: TRBJ2-7; V: TRBV7-7; CDR3: CRRAGYSSYEQYF; DNA: TGTAGAAGGGCGGGGTATAGCTCCTACGAGCAGTACTTC
size: many; D: TRBD2; J: TRBJ2-3; V: TRBV7-9; CDR3: CASSFGAGGLTDTQYF; DNA: TGTGCCAGCAGCTTCGGGGCGGGAGGGCTCACAGATACGCAGTATTTT
size: few; D: TRBD2; J: TRBJ2-7; V: TRBV25-1; CDR3: CASSEGTSLYF; DNA: TGTGCCAGCAGTGAAGGGACTAGCCTGTACTTC
size: many; D: -; J: TRBJ2-2; V: TRBV15; CDR3: CATSRYFSSTGELFF; DNA: TGTGCCACCAGCAGATACTTCAGTTCTACCGGGGAGCTGTTTTTT
size: many; D: -; J: TRBJ1-4; V: TRBV5-6; CDR3: CASSLWAVNEKLFF; DNA: TGTGCCAGCAGCCTTTGGGCCGTTAATGAAAAACTGTTTTTT
size: many; D: TRBD1; J: TRBJ2-7; V: TRBV20-1; CDR3: CSARTRQGSSGEQYF; DNA: TGCAGTGCTAGAACCCGACAGGGATCGTCTGGCGAGCAGTACTTC
size: many; D: -; J: TRBJ2-1; V: TRBV15; CDR3: CATSMRRDNEQFF; DNA: TGTGCCACCAGCATGAGGAGGGACAATGAGCAGTTCTTC
size: few; D: -; J: TRBJ2-7; V: TRBV28; CDR3: CASRPGDNSYEQYF; DNA: TGTGCCAGCAGGCCAGGGGACAATTCCTACGAGCAGTACTTC
size: many; D: -; J: TRBJ2-5; V: TRBV20-1; CDR3: CSARVLQETQYF; DNA: TGCAGTGCGCGAGTCCTCCAAGAGACCCAGTACTTC
size: -; D: TRBD2; J: TRBJ2-2; V: TRBV28; CDR3: CASTSTGGPITGELFF; DNA: TGTGCCAGCACCTCCACGGGGGGTCCGATTACCGGGGAGCTGTTTTTT
size: many; D: TRBD1; J: TRBJ2-7; V: TRBV28; CDR3: CASTRGTGVLRILEQYF; DNA: TGTGCCAGCACGCGGGGGACAGGGGTTCTGAGAATTCTTGAGCAGTACTTC
size: many; D: -; J: TRBJ2-7; V: TRBV7-6; CDR3: CASSLLAGTYEQYF; DNA: TGTGCCAGCAGCTTACTGGCCGGAACCTACGAGCAGTACTTC
size: many; D: -; J: TRBJ1-6; V: TRBV25-1; CDR3: CASQQEERALHF; DNA: TGTGCTAGCCAGCAGGAGGAAAGGGCCCTCCACTTT
size: -; D: TRBD2; J: TRBJ2-1; V: TRBV3-1; CDR3: CASSQVGRASNEQFF; DNA: TGTGCCAGCAGCCAAGTCGGGAGGGCCTCTAATGAGCAGTTCTTC
size: many; D: -; J: TRBJ2-2; V: TRBV29-1; CDR3: CSVERSGTGELFF; DNA: TGCAGCGTTGAAAGGTCCGGTACCGGGGAGCTGTTTTTT
size: many; D: -; J: TRBJ2-1; V: TRBV12-3/TRBV12-4; CDR3: CATDRRSSYNEQFF; DNA: TGTGCCACTGATCGAAGGAGCTCCTACAATGAGCAGTTCTTC
size: medium-sized; D: -; J: TRBJ2-1; V: TRBV5-1; CDR3: CASSPGTLGEQFF; DNA: TGCGCCAGCAGCCCCGGGACTTTAGGCGAGCAGTTCTTC
size: -; D: TRBD2; J: TRBJ2-1; V: TRBV15; CDR3: CATSRDLASGYNEQFF; DNA: TGTGCCACCAGCAGAGATTTGGCTAGCGGATACAATGAGCAGTTCTTC
size: few; D: -; J: TRBJ1-6; V: TRBV28; CDR3: CASSPLEQSANSPLHF; DNA: TGTGCCAGCAGCCCACTTGAACAGTCAGCTAATTCACCCCTCCACTTT
size: many; D: TRBD2; J: TRBJ2-1; V: TRBV6-1; CDR3: CASSRWTSGRAGSYNEQFF; DNA: TGTGCCAGCAGTCGCTGGACTAGCGGGAGGGCCGGGTCCTACAATGAGCAGTTCTTC
size: -; D: TRBD1; J: TRBJ2-1; V: TRBV5-6; CDR3: CASSSVKQGAVGRNEQFF; DNA: TGTGCCAGCAGCTCGGTAAAACAGGGGGCCGTTGGGCGCAATGAGCAGTTCTTC
size: many; D: TRBD1; J: TRBJ2-2; V: TRBV4-3; CDR3: CASSIGQGALAGELFF; DNA: TGCGCCAGCAGCATTGGACAGGGGGCATTGGCCGGGGAGCTGTTTTTT